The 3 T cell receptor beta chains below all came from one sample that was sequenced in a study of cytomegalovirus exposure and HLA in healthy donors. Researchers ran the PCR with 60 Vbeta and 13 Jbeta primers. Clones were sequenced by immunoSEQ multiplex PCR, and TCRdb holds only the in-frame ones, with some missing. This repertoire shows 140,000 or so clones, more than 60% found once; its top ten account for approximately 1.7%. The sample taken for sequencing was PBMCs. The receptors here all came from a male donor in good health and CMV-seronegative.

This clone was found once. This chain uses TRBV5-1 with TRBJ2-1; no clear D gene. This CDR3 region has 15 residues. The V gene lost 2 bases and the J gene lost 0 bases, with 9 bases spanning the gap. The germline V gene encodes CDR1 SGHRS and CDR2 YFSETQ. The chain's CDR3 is CASSFTASSYNEQFF. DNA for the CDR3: TGCGCCAGCAGCTTCACGGCTAGCTCCTACAATGAGCAGTTCTTC.

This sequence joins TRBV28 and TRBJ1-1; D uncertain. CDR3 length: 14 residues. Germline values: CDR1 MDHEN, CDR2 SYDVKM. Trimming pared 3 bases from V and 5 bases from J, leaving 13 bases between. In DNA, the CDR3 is TGTGCCAGCAGTTTGGGCATGGCTCTGACTGAAGCTTTCTTT. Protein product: CASSLGMALTEAFF.

The DNA for the CDR3 is TGTGCCTGGAGTGGACAGGGGGCGGGCTATGGCTACACCTTC. It codes for CAWSGQGAGYGYTF. This chain uses TRBV30 with TRBJ1-2, with 10 bases that match TRBD1. CDR1 and CDR2 (germline): GTSNPN, SVGIG (reference sequence). V lost 1 base and J lost 4; bases outside the gene matches: 3. CDR3 length equals 14 residues. The full variable domain, completed using reference TRBV30 and TRBJ1-2, is SQTIHQWPATLVQPVGSPLSLECTVEGTSNPNLYWYRQAAGRGLQLLFYSVGIGQISSEVPQNLSASRPQDRQFILSSKKLLLSDSGFYLCAWSGQGAGYGYTFGSGTRLTVV.